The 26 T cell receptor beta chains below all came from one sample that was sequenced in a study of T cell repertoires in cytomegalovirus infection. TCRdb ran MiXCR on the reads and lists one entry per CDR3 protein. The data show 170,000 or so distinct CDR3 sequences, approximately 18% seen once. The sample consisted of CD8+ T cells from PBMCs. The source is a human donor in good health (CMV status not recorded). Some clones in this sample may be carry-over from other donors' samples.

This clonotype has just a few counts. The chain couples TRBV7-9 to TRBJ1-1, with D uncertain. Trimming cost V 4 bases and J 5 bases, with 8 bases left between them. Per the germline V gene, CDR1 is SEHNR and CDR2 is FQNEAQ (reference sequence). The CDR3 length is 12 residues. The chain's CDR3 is CASSSLGTEAFF. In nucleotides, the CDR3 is TGTGCCAGCAGCTCCTTGGGGACTGAAGCTTTCTTT. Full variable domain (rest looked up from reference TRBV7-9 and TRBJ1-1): DTGVSQNPRHKITKRGQNVTFRCDPISEHNRLYWYRQTLGQGPEFLTYFQNEAQLEKSRLLSDRFSAERPKGSFSTLEIQRTEQGDSAMYLCASSSLGTEAFFGQGTRLTVV.

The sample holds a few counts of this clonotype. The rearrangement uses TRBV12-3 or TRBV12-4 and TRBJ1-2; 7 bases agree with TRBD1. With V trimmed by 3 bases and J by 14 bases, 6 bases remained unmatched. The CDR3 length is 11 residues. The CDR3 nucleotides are TGTGCCAGCAGTTTCTCCGGACAGGCGACCTTC. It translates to CASSFSGQATF.

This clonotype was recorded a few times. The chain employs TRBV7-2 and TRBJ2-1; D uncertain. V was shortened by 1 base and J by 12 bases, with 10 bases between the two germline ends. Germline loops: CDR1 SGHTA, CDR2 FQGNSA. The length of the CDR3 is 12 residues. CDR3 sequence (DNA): TGTGCCAGCAGCTTAGGGACCGTTGGGCAGTTCTTC. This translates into CASSLGTVGQFF. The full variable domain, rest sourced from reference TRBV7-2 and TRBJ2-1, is GAGVSQSPSNKVTEKGKDVELRCDPISGHTALYWYRQSLGQGLEFLIYFQGNSAPDKSGLPSDRFSAERTGGSVSTLTIQRTQQEDSAVYLCASSLGTVGQFFGPGTRLTVL.

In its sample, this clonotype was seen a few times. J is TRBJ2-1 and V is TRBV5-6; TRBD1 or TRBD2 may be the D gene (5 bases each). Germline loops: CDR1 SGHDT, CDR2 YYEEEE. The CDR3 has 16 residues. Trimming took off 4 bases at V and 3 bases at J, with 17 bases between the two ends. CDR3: CASSPRFRDLYNEQFF. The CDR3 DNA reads TGTGCCAGCAGCCCAAGATTCCGGGACCTCTACAATGAGCAGTTCTTC.

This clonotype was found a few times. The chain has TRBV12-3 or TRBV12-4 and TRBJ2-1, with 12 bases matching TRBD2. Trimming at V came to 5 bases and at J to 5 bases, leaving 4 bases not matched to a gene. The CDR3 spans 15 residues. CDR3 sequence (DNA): TGTGCCAGCAGTGAGACTAGCGGGAGACACAATGAGCAGTTCTTC. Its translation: CASSETSGRHNEQFF.

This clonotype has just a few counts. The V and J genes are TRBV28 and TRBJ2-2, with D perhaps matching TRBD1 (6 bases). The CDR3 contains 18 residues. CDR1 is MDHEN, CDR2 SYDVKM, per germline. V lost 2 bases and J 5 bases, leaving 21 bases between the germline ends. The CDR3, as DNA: TGTGCCAGCAGTTTACCACCCCCCTCAGGGGCGCGGACCGGGGAGCTGTTTTTT. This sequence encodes CASSLPPPSGARTGELFF.

The CDR3 loop is CASSPFLGGGDTQYF. CDR3 DNA: TGTGCCAGCAGCCCATTCCTAGGGGGAGGAGATACGCAGTATTTT. The gene calls are TRBV7-2 and TRBJ2-3; D tentatively reads TRBD1 or TRBD2 (6 bases each). The CDR3 runs 15 residues. Trimming left V 5 bases short and J 5 bases short, with 17 bases between. The germline V gene has CDR1 SGHTA and CDR2 FQGNSA. Variable domain in full (rest from reference TRBV7-2 and TRBJ2-3): GAGVSQSPSNKVTEKGKDVELRCDPISGHTALYWYRQSLGQGLEFLIYFQGNSAPDKSGLPSDRFSAERTGGSVSTLTIQRTQQEDSAVYLCASSPFLGGGDTQYFGPGTRLTVL.

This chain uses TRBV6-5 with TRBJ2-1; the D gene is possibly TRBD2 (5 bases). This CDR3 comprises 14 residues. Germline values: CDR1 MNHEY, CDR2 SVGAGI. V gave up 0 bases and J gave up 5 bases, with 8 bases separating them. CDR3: CASSYSNGNNEQFF. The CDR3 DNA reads TGTGCCAGCAGTTACTCGAACGGGAACAATGAGCAGTTCTTC.

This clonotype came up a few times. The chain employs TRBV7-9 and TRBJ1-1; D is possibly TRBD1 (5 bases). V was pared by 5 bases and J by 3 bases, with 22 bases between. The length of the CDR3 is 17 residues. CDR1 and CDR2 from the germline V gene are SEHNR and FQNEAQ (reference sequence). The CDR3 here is CASSPAGPIERDTEAFF. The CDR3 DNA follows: TGTGCCAGCAGCCCGGCGGGACCCATCGAGAGGGACACTGAAGCTTTCTTT.

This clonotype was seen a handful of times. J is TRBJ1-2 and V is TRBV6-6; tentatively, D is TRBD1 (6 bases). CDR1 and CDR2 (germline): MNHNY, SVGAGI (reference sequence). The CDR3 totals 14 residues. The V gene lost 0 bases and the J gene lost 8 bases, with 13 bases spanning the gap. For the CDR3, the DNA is TGTGCCAGCAGTTACTCTCCGGGGGCGGGCGGCTACACCTTC. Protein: CASSYSPGAGGYTF.

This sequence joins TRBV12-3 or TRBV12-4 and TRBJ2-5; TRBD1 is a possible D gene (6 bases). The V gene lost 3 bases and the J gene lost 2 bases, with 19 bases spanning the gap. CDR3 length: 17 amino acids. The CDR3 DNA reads TGTGCCAGCAGTTTCCCGACTACTGACAGGCGACAAGAGACCCAGTACTTC. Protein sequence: CASSFPTTDRRQETQYF.

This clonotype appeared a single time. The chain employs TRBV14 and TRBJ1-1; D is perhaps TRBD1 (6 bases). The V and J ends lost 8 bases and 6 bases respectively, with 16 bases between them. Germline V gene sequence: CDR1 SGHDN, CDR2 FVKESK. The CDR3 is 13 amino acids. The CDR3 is CASCLTGGSEAFF. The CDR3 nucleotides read TGTGCCAGCTGCCTGACAGGTGGCTCTGAAGCTTTCTTT.

The CDR3 nucleotides are TGTGCCAGCAGCTTAGATCGGGCCTCTCCCCGGACTAATGAAAAACTGTTTTTT. Its protein product is CASSLDRASPRTNEKLFF. The rearrangement uses TRBV7-6 and TRBJ1-4; D unclear. This CDR3 has 18 amino acids. Germline CDR1 and CDR2: SGHVS and FNYEAQ. Trimming removed 1 base from V and 2 bases from J, with 17 bases in between.

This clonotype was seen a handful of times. The CDR3 loop reads CASSFLEGAYEQYF. CDR3 sequence (DNA): TGTGCCAGCAGTTTTTTGGAGGGGGCCTACGAGCAGTACTTC. This chain joins TRBV12-3 or TRBV12-4 and TRBJ2-7; perhaps D is TRBD1 or TRBD2 (6 bases each). The CDR3 is made up of 14 amino acids. Trimming removed 3 bases from V and 2 bases from J, with 11 bases in between.

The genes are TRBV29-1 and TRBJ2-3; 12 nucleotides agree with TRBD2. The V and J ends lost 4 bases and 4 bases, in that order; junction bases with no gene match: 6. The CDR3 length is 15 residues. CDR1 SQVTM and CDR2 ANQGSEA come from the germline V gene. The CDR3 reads CSVVVLAGGPDTQYF. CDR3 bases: TGCAGCGTTGTTGTTCTAGCGGGGGGGCCAGATACGCAGTATTTT.

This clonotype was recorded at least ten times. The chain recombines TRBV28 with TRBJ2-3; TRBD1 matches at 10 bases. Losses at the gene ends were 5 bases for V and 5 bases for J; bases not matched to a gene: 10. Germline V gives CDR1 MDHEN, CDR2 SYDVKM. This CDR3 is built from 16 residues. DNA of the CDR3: TGTGCCAGCAGTCCGAGACAGGGGGCGAGCGGAGATACGCAGTATTTT. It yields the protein CASSPRQGASGDTQYF.

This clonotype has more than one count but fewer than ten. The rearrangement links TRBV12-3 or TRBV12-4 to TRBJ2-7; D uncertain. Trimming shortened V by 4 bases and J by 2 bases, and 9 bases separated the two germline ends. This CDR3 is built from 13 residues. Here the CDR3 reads CASSSRVPYEQYF. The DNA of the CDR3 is TGTGCCAGCAGTTCTAGGGTACCCTACGAGCAGTACTTC.

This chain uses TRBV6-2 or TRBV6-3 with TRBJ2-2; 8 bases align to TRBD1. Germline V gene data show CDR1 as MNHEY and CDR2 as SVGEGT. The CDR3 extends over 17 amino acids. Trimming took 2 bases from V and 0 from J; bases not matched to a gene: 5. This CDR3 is CASSYRVDRANTGELFF. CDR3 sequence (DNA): TGTGCCAGCAGTTACCGGGTGGACAGGGCGAACACCGGGGAGCTGTTTTTT.

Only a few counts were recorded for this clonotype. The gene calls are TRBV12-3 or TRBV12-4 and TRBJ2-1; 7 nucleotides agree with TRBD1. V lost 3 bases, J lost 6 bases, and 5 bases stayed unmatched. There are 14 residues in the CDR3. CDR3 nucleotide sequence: TGTGCCAGCAGTTTTACGGGACAGACCAATGAGCAGTTCTTC. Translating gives CASSFTGQTNEQFF.

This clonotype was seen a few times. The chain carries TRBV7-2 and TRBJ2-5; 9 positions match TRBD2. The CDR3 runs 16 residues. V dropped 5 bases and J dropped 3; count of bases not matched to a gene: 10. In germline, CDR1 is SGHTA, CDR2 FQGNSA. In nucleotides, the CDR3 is TGTGCCAGCAGCCCCGGACTAGCGAGAATCAAAGAGACCCAGTACTTC. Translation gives CASSPGLARIKETQYF.

CDR3 sequence: CASSFYGAPLPGEQYF. CDR3 nucleotide sequence: TGTGCCAGCAGCTTCTACGGGGCCCCTCTGCCAGGCGAGCAGTACTTC. The V and J genes are TRBV5-6 and TRBJ2-7, with D tentatively TRBD1 or TRBD2 (5 bases each). This CDR3 has 16 amino acids. Germline loops: CDR1 SGHDT, CDR2 YYEEEE. Between the trimmed V and J ends, which lost 2 bases and 6 bases, there was a span of 21 bases.

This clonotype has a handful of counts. The CDR3 nucleotides are TGTGCCAGCAGCGATTCCGGACAGGGGGTTTCCCAAGAGACCCAGTACTTC. As protein: CASSDSGQGVSQETQYF. The rearrangement uses TRBV7-9 and TRBJ2-5; 10 nucleotides agree with TRBD1. This CDR3 has 17 residues. CDR1 and CDR2 from the germline V gene are SEHNR and FQNEAQ (reference sequence). Germline trimming cut 5 bases from V and 1 base from J; bases unmatched to any gene: 10. The whole variable domain, remainder taken from reference TRBV7-9 and TRBJ2-5, is DTGVSQNPRHKITKRGQNVTFRCDPISEHNRLYWYRQTLGQGPEFLTYFQNEAQLEKSRLLSDRFSAERPKGSFSTLEIQRTEQGDSAMYLCASSDSGQGVSQETQYFGPGTRLLVL.

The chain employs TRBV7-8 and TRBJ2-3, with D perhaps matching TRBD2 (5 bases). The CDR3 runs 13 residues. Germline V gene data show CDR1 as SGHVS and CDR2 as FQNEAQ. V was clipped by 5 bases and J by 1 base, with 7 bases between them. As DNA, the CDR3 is TGTGCCAGCAGCGAGAGGGGCACAGATACGCAGTATTTT. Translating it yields CASSERGTDTQYF.

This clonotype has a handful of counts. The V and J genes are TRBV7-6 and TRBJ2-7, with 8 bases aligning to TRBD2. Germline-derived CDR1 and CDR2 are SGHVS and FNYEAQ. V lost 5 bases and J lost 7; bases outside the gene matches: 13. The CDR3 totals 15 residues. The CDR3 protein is CASSLSGGAVWEQYF. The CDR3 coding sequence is TGTGCCAGCAGCCTGAGCGGGGGAGCGGTCTGGGAGCAGTACTTC.

The CDR3 sequence: CSARHSNQPQHF. The CDR3 DNA reads as TGCAGTGCTAGACATAGCAATCAGCCCCAGCATTTT. The J gene is TRBJ1-5, the V gene TRBV20-1; D is undetermined. The CDR3 is 12 amino acids. Germline V gene sequence: CDR1 DFQATT, CDR2 SNEGSKA (reference sequence). Trimming removed 2 bases from V and 0 bases from J, with 2 bases in between.

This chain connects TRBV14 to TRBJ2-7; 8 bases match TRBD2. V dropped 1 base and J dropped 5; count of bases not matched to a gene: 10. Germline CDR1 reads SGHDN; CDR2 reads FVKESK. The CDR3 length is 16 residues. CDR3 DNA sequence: TGTGCCAGCAGCCAAGGGCTACCGGGACTAGGGAACGAGCAGTACTTC. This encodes CASSQGLPGLGNEQYF.